The next 9 T cell receptor beta chains were all read from a single sample in a study of neurological immune-mediated disorders. The sample's time point: longitudinal time-point 2. One entry per CDR3 protein results from TCRdb running MiXCR on the 5' RACE reads. The sample includes tens of thousands of distinct CDR3 sequences, under 15% of them seen just once. Sequenced: PBMCs. Receptors originate from a female donor with HTLV-1-associated myelopathy (HAM/TSP).

This clonotype was seen repeatedly, ten times or more. The gene calls are TRBV9 and TRBJ2-4; the D gene is possibly TRBD2 (6 bases). The CDR3 consists of 16 residues. Germline CDR1 and CDR2: SGDLS and YYNGEE. Trimming removed 5 bases from V and 1 base from J, with 16 bases in between. CDR3 DNA: TGTGCCAGCAGAGAGATGGGGGGTCTCGCCAAAAACATTCAGTACTTC. It is translated as CASREMGGLAKNIQYF.

The V call is TRBV6-1, the J call TRBJ2-2; D ambiguous. Trimming pared 2 bases from V and 5 bases from J, leaving 6 bases between. The CDR3 loop spans 13 amino acids. CDR1 is MNHNS, CDR2 SASEGT, per germline. In DNA form, the CDR3 reads TGTGCCAGCAGTGAAAGGGAAACCGGGGAGCTGTTTTTT. It encodes CASSERETGELFF.

This clonotype was seen ten or more times. The rearrangement links TRBV4-3 to TRBJ2-7; D might be TRBD2 (6 bases). This CDR3 contains 13 residues. CDR1 and CDR2 from the germline V gene are LGHNA and YSLEER. V was pared by 0 bases and J by 4 bases, with 7 bases between. The CDR3 region has the DNA TGCGCCAGCAGCCAAGATGGGGGGTACGAGCAGTACTTC. Amino acids: CASSQDGGYEQYF.

The sample holds many counts of this clonotype. This chain connects TRBV7-9 to TRBJ1-1; D is unresolved. V dropped 5 bases and J dropped 3 bases, with 4 bases sitting between them. Germline values: CDR1 SEHNR, CDR2 FQNEAQ (reference sequence). This CDR3 has 11 amino acids. The CDR3 nucleotides read TGTGCCAGCAGCGAGGACACTGAAGCTTTCTTT. This translates into CASSEDTEAFF.

This clonotype was counted at least ten times. V is TRBV15 and J is TRBJ1-4; D unresolved. The CDR3 is 14 amino acids. Trimming cost V 0 bases and J 3 bases, with 5 bases left between them. The germline V gene encodes CDR1 LNHNV and CDR2 YYDKDF (reference sequence). CDR3 nucleotides: TGTGCCACCAGCAGAGATACGGCTAATGAAAAACTGTTTTTT. Protein sequence: CATSRDTANEKLFF.

Note on this clonotype: This could be a read error, since a much larger clone is one nucleotide away. The chain uses TRBV20-1 and TRBJ2-1; D not certain. The DNA end is a closer match to TRBJ2-7, so the J assignment may be wrong. From germline, CDR1 is DFQATT and CDR2 SNEGSKA (reference sequence). There are 12 residues in the CDR3. CDR3 coding DNA: TGCAGTGCTAGCGGGTTAACGAATGAGCAGTACTTC. Its translation is CSASGLTNEQYF.

This rearrangement joins TRBV7-9 to TRBJ2-1, with a possible D match to TRBD2 (5 bases). V gave up 7 bases and J gave up 5 bases, with 21 bases separating them. The CDR3 has 16 residues. Per germline, CDR1 SEHNR and CDR2 FQNEAQ (reference sequence). CDR3 region: CASTPLAEGFDNEQFF. In DNA form, the CDR3 reads TGTGCCAGCACCCCGCTAGCCGAAGGTTTTGACAATGAGCAGTTCTTC.

Comments on this clonotype: Because the CDR3's place on the DNA is in doubt, the DNA is left out and the CDR3 is given as listed by TCRdb. The V gene is TRBV5-1, the J gene TRBJ1-1; the table's D call, TRBD1, was not checked against the DNA. The CDR3 spans 13 residues, counting both ends. The germline V gene has CDR1 SGHRS and CDR2 YFSETQ. CDR3 sequence: CASSFGQGAEVFF.

This clonotype was recorded many times. The chain has TRBV5-1 and TRBJ1-5; 9 positions match TRBD1. Looked up from germline, CDR1 is SGHRS and CDR2 is YFSETQ. V was clipped by 0 bases and J by 3 bases; unmatched bases: 1. This CDR3 is built from 15 residues. This CDR3 is CASSLGDRDNQPQHF. CDR3 DNA: TGCGCCAGCAGCTTGGGGGACAGGGACAATCAGCCCCAGCATTTT.